Detailed here is one T cell receptor (beta chain). Its target is not known. Clones were sequenced by immunoSEQ multiplex PCR, and TCRdb holds only the in-frame ones, with some missing. Among roughly 200,000 clones listed, 79% were seen once. This sample was included in a study of cytotoxic CD8 clonotypes in ibrutinib-treated CLL. Study-wide context: Samples yielded averages of about 250,000 productive templates and more than 90,000 productive rearrangements. Study results and limitations: Different sampling times were used for sustained-remission and progressing patients. Clonality correlated strongly with circulating CD8+ T cells and exceeded age-matched healthy donors at baseline.

Cryopreserved PBMCs provided about 2 micrograms of genomic DNA for the TCR beta libraries. Trimming removed 7 bases from V and 5 bases from J, with 17 bases in between. The CDR3 has 14 residues. Germline values: CDR1 MNHNY, CDR2 SVGAGI (reference sequence). The rearrangement joins TRBV6-6 to TRBJ1-1; D unclear. The TCR originated in a human donor with chronic lymphocytic leukemia. The sequenced sample was PBMCs, obtained after 12 months of ibrutinib treatment. CDR3 region: CASNFQGGRTEAFF. The CDR3 nucleotides are TGTGCCAGCAATTTCCAAGGCGGGAGAACTGAAGCTTTCTTT.